The 14 T cell receptor beta chains below all came from one sample that was sequenced in a study of T-cell memory formation after mild COVID-19. TCRdb re-called the 5' RACE reads through MiXCR, storing one row per CDR3 protein. The sample yields about 350,000 distinct CDR3 sequences, roughly an eighth seen once. Sequences were obtained from PBMCs or a T cell subset sorted from them (not recorded which). The receptors here all came from a man aged 18-30 years who had mild COVID-19 (a few samples of this study predate the infection). Cell type and time point are not known.

This rearrangement joins TRBV7-9 to TRBJ2-3, with a weak D call TRBD1 (5 bases). V lost 0 bases and J lost 6, with 10 bases in between. The length of the CDR3 is 14 residues. Germline assignment: CDR1 SEHNR and CDR2 FQNEAQ (reference sequence). CDR3 in amino acids: CASSLAGAFDTQYF. The CDR3 region has the DNA TGTGCCAGCAGCTTAGCTGGGGCATTTGATACGCAGTATTTT.

The gene calls are TRBV5-6 and TRBJ2-7; maybe TRBD2 (5 bases). This CDR3 is 14 amino acids long. Between the trimmed V and J ends, which lost 4 bases and 0 bases, there was a span of 11 bases. Germline CDR1 reads SGHDT; CDR2 reads YYEEEE. CDR3 sequence (DNA): TGTGCCAGCAGCCCAAGACGGGACTCCTACGAGCAGTACGTC. Its translation: CASSPRRDSYEQYV.

In this sample, this clonotype turned up many times. J is TRBJ1-1 and V is TRBV7-2, with 7 bases aligning to TRBD1. The CDR3 has 12 amino acids. The ends lost 1 base at V and 11 bases at J; junction bases unmatched: 4. Germline CDR1 SGHTA, CDR2 FQGNSA. The CDR3 DNA follows: TGTGCCAGCAGCTTAGGCCCACAGGGGGCTTTCTTT. Amino acid sequence: CASSLGPQGAFF.

This clonotype was counted between two and nine times. The chain joins TRBV6-5 to TRBJ2-2; D is perhaps TRBD2 (5 bases). Per germline, CDR1 MNHEY and CDR2 SVGAGI. V dropped 0 bases and J dropped 5 bases, with 13 bases sitting between them. This CDR3 is built from 16 residues. The CDR3 region has the DNA TGTGCCAGCAGTTACTCTCCGAGGGTTATTACCGGGGAGCTGTTTTTT. Translated: CASSYSPRVITGELFF.

This clonotype has a count of ten or more. The chain carries TRBV19 and TRBJ2-1, with a weak D call TRBD1 (6 bases). Germline CDR1 reads LNHDA; CDR2 reads SQIVND (reference sequence). This CDR3 has 13 amino acids. V gave up 5 bases and J gave up 4 bases, with 9 bases separating them. The DNA for the CDR3 is TGTGCCAGTAGTCTCGACAGGTACAATGAGCAGTTCTTC. Protein: CASSLDRYNEQFF. The entire variable domain, with the rest obtained from reference TRBV19 and TRBJ2-1, is as follows: DGGITQSPKYLFRKEGQNVTLSCEQNLNHDAMYWYRQDPGQGLRLIYYSQIVNDFQKGDIAEGYSVSREKKESFPLTVTSAQKNPTAFYLCASSLDRYNEQFFGPGTRLTVL.

In this sample, this clonotype turned up a few times. The CDR3 coding sequence is TGTGCCAGTAGACCCTCGGGGGGGGACACTGAAGCTTTCTTT. It translates to CASRPSGGDTEAFF. The rearrangement joins TRBV19 to TRBJ1-1, with a tentative D call TRBD1 (5 bases). This CDR3 contains 14 residues. Germline CDR1 and CDR2: LNHDA and SQIVND (reference sequence). Trimming took 6 bases from V and 3 from J, leaving 14 bases between them. The full variable domain, with the rest looked up from reference TRBV19 and TRBJ1-1, is DGGITQSPKYLFRKEGQNVTLSCEQNLNHDAMYWYRQDPGQGLRLIYYSQIVNDFQKGDIAEGYSVSREKKESFPLTVTSAQKNPTAFYLCASRPSGGDTEAFFGQGTRLTVV.

In its sample, this clonotype was seen a few times. The V and J genes are TRBV20-1 and TRBJ1-5, with 10 bases aligning to TRBD1. The germline V gene has CDR1 DFQATT and CDR2 SNEGSKA (reference sequence). Trimming took 5 bases from V and 5 from J; bases not matched to a gene: 3. The CDR3 totals 13 residues. In DNA form, the CDR3 reads TGCAGTGCTGCCGGGACAGGGGATCAGCCCCAGCATTTT. Protein product: CSAAGTGDQPQHF.

This clonotype has only a few counts. The chain joins TRBV5-6 to TRBJ2-3; D unresolved. CDR1 and CDR2 (germline): SGHDT, YYEEEE. The V end was cut by 6 bases, the J end by 3 bases, with 11 bases between. This CDR3 has 13 amino acids. CDR3 nucleotide sequence: TGTGCCAGCACCCGAGATAGGACAGATACGCAGTATTTT. The encoded protein is CASTRDRTDTQYF.

This clonotype turned up a few times. This chain connects TRBV7-2 to TRBJ2-5; 8 nucleotides match TRBD2. Germline-derived CDR1 and CDR2 are SGHTA and FQGNSA. This CDR3 is built from 15 residues. Trimming at V came to 1 base and at J to 5 bases, leaving 6 bases not matched to a gene. Here the CDR3 DNA reads TGTGCCAGCAGCTTAGTTAGCGGGGTGCGGGAGACCCAGTACTTC. It yields the protein CASSLVSGVRETQYF.

This clonotype was picked up a small number of times. V and J are TRBV4-2 and TRBJ2-5, with 10 bases lining up with TRBD1. Germline V lookup: CDR1 LGHNA, CDR2 YNFKEQ. This CDR3 region has 16 residues. Losses at the gene ends were 0 bases for V and 3 bases for J; bases not matched to a gene: 4. The CDR3 loop reads CASSQDGGQGEETQYF. CDR3 sequence (DNA): TGTGCCAGCAGCCAAGATGGAGGACAGGGGGAAGAGACCCAGTACTTC.

The rearrangement links TRBV2 to TRBJ2-7; weak D call: TRBD1 (6 bases). V shed 6 bases and J shed 3 bases, with 12 bases lying between them. CDR3 length equals 13 residues. CDR1 is SNHLY, CDR2 FYNNEI, per germline. The CDR3 DNA reads as TGTGCCAGCAGCCGACAGGACAACTACGAGCAGTACTTC. The encoded protein is CASSRQDNYEQYF.

The J gene is TRBJ1-1, the V gene TRBV12-3 or TRBV12-4, with 8 positions matching TRBD1. Trimming removed 6 bases from V and 5 bases from J; junction bases left unmatched: 5. This CDR3 has 13 residues. The CDR3 here is CASRDRGVTEAFF. DNA of the CDR3: TGTGCCAGCAGAGACAGGGGTGTTACTGAAGCTTTCTTT.

The chain couples TRBV7-3 to TRBJ1-1, with D possibly being TRBD1 (6 bases). The germline V gene encodes CDR1 SGHTA and CDR2 FQGTGA. CDR3 length: 13 amino acids. Trimming took off 5 bases at V and 5 bases at J, with 12 bases between the two ends. The CDR3 reads CASSPQGVTEAFF. As DNA, the CDR3 is TGTGCCAGCAGCCCACAGGGTGTTACTGAAGCTTTCTTT.

The chain has TRBV9 and TRBJ2-3; D is perhaps TRBD2 (6 bases). Germline V CDR1 and CDR2: SGDLS, YYNGEE. This CDR3 contains 16 residues. The V and J ends lost 10 bases and 0 bases respectively, with 21 bases between them. For the CDR3, the DNA is TGTGCCCGACTAGGGAAGGGTCGCTGTAGCACAGATACGCAGTATTTT. Translation gives CARLGKGRCSTDTQYF.